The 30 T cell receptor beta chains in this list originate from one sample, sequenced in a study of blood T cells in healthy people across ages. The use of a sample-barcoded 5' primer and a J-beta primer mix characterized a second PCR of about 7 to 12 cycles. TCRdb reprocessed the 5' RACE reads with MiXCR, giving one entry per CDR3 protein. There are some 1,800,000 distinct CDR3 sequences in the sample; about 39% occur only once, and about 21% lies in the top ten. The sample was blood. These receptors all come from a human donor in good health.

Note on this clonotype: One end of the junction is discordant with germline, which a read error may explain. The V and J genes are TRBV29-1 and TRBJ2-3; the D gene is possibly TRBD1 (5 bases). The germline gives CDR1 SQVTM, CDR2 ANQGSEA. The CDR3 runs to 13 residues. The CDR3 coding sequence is TGCAGCGTTACAAAGACAGACACAGATGCGCAGTATTTT. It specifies CSVTKTDTDAQYF.

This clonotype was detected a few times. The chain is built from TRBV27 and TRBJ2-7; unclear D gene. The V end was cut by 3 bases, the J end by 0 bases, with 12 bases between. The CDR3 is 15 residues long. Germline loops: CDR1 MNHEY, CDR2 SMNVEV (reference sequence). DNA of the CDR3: TGTGCCAGCAGTTTCTTGGGAAGGAGCTCCTACGAGCAGTACTTC. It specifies CASSFLGRSSYEQYF.

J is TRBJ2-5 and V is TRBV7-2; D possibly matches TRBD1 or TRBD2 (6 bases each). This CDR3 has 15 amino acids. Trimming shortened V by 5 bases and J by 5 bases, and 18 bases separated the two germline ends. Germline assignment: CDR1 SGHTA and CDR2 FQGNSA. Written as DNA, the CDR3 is TGTGCCAGCAGCCCCCTGGGGGGCGCGAAGGAGACCCAGTACTTC. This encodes CASSPLGGAKETQYF.

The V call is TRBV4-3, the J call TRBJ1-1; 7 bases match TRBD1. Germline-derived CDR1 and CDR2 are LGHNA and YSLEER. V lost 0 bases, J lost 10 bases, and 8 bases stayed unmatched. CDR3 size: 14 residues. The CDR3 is CASSQDDRDGGAFF. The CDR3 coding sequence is TGCGCCAGCAGCCAAGATGACAGGGATGGCGGAGCTTTCTTT.

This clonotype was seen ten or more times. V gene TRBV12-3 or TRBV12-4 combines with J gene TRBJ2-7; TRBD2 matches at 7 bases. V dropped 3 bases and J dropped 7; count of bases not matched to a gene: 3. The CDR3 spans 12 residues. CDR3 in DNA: TGTGCCAGCAGTTTCCCCGGGGGGGAGCAGTACTTC. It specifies CASSFPGGEQYF.

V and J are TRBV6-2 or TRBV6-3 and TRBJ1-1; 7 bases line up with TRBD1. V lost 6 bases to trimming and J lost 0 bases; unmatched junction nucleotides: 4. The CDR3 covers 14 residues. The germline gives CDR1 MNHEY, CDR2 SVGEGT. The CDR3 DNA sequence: TGTGCCAGCAGGGACGACAGGGTGAACACTGAAGCTTTCTTT. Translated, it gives CASRDDRVNTEAFF.

The CDR3 reads CSASMGRNSMNTEAFF. DNA for the CDR3: TGCAGCGCCAGTATGGGACGAAATTCGATGAACACTGAAGCTTTCTTT. The chain recombines TRBV29-1 with TRBJ1-1, with D possibly being TRBD1 (5 bases). The V gene lost 7 bases and the J gene lost 0 bases, with 21 bases spanning the gap. The CDR3 totals 16 residues. CDR1 SQVTM and CDR2 ANQGSEA come from the germline V gene.

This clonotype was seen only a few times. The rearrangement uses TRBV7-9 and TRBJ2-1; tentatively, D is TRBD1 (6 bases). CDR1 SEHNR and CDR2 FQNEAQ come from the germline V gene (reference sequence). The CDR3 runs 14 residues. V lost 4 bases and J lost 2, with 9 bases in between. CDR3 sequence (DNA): TGTGCCAGCAGCTACGGACAGCCCTACAATGAGCAGTTCTTC. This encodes CASSYGQPYNEQFF. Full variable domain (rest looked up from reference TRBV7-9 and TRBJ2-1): DTGVSQNPRHKITKRGQNVTFRCDPISEHNRLYWYRQTLGQGPEFLTYFQNEAQLEKSRLLSDRFSAERPKGSFSTLEIQRTEQGDSAMYLCASSYGQPYNEQFFGPGTRLTVL.

CDR3: CSARDLGQGHGYTF. In DNA form, the CDR3 reads TGCAGTGCTAGAGATTTGGGACAGGGCCATGGCTACACCTTC. The chain employs TRBV20-1 and TRBJ1-2; 9 positions match TRBD1. Trimming removed 0 bases from V and 6 bases from J; junction bases left unmatched: 5. The CDR3 contains 14 residues. Germline values: CDR1 DFQATT, CDR2 SNEGSKA (reference sequence).

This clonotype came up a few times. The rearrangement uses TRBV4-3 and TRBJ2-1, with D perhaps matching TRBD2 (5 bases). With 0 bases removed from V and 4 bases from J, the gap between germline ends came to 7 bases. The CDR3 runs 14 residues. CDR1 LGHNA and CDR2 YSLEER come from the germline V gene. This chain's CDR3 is CASSQETGYNEQFF. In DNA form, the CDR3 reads TGCGCCAGCAGCCAAGAGACGGGGTACAATGAGCAGTTCTTC.

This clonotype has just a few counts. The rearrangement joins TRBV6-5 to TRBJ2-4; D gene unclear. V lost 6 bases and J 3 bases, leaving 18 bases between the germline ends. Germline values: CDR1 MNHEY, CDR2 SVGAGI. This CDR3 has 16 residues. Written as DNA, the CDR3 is TGTGCCAGCAGCAGGAACGATGGTTCGGGCAAAAACATTCAGTACTTC. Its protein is CASSRNDGSGKNIQYF.

The CDR3: CASSRQGLGEKLFF. The CDR3 nucleotides read TGTGCCAGCAGTCGACAGGGTTTAGGTGAAAAACTGTTTTTT. The chain has TRBV12-3 or TRBV12-4 and TRBJ1-4; TRBD1 agrees at 7 bases. Germline trimming cut 5 bases from V and 7 bases from J; bases unmatched to any gene: 7. The CDR3 extends over 14 amino acids.

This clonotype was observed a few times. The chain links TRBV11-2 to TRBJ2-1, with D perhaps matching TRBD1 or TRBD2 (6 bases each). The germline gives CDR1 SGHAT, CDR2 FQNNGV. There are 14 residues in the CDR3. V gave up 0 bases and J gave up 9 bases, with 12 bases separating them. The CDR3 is CASSLDPGASEQFF. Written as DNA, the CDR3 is TGTGCCAGCAGCTTAGATCCGGGGGCTAGTGAGCAGTTCTTC.

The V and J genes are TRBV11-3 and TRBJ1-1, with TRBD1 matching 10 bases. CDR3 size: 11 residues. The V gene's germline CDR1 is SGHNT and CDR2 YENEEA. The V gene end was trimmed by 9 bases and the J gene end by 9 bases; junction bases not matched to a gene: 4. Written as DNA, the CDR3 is TGTGCCAGTGAGGGACAGGGGCAAGCTTTCTTT. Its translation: CASEGQGQAFF.

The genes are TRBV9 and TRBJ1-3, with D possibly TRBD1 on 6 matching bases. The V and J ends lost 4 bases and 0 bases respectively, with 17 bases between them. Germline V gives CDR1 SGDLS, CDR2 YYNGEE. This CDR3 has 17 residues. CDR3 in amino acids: CASSSGQSYFSGNTIYF. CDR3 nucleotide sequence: TGTGCCAGCAGCTCCGGACAGAGCTATTTCTCTGGAAACACCATATATTTT.

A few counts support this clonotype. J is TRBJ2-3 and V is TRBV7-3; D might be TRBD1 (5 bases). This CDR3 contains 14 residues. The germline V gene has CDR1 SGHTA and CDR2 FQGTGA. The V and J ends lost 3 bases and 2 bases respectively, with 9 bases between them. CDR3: CASSFIGATDTQYF. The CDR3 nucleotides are TGTGCCAGCAGCTTTATAGGGGCCACAGATACGCAGTATTTT. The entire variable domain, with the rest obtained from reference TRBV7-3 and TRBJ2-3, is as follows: GAGVSQTPSNKVTEKGKYVELRCDPISGHTALYWYRQSLGQGPEFLIYFQGTGAADDSGLPNDRFFAVRPEGSVSTLKIQRTERGDSAVYLCASSFIGATDTQYFGPGTRLTVL.

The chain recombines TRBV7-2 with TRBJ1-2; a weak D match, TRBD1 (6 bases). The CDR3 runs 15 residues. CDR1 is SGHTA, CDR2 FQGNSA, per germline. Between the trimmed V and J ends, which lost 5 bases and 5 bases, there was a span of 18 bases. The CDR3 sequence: CASSPDPGVGYGYTF. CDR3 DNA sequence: TGTGCCAGCAGCCCAGACCCAGGGGTCGGGTATGGCTACACCTTC. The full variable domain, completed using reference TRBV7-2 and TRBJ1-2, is GAGVSQSPSNKVTEKGKDVELRCDPISGHTALYWYRQSLGQGLEFLIYFQGNSAPDKSGLPSDRFSAERTGGSVSTLTIQRTQQEDSAVYLCASSPDPGVGYGYTFGSGTRLTVV.

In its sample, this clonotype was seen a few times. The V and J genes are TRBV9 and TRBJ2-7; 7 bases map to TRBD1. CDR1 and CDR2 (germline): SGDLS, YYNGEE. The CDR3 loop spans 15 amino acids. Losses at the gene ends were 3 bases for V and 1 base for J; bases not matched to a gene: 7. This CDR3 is CASSDSTGPSYEQYF. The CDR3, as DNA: TGTGCCAGCAGCGATTCGACAGGGCCATCCTACGAGCAGTACTTC.

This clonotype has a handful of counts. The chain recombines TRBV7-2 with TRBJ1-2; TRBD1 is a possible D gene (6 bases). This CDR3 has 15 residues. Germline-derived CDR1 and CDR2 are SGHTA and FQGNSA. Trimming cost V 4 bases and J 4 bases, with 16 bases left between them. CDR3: CASSSKVQGLYGYTF. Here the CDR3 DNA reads TGTGCCAGCAGCTCCAAGGTTCAGGGGCTCTATGGCTACACCTTC.

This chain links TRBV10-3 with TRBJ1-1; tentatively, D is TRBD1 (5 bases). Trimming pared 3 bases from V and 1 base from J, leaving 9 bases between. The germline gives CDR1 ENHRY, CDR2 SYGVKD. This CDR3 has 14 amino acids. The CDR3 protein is CAISDFGTNTEAFF. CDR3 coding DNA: TGTGCCATCAGTGATTTCGGGACGAACACTGAAGCTTTCTTT.

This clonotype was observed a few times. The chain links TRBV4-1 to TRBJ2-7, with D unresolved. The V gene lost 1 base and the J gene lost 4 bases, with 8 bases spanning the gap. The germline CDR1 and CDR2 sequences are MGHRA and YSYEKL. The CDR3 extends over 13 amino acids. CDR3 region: CASSQALWYEQYF. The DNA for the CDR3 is TGCGCCAGCAGCCAAGCTCTGTGGTACGAGCAGTACTTC.

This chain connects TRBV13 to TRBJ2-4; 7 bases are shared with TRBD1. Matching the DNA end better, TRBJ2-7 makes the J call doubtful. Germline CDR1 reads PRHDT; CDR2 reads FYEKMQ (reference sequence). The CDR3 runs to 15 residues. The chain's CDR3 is CASSLRQGESYEQYF. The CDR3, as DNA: TGTGCCAGCAGCCTGCGACAGGGTGAGTCCTACGAGCAGTACTTC.

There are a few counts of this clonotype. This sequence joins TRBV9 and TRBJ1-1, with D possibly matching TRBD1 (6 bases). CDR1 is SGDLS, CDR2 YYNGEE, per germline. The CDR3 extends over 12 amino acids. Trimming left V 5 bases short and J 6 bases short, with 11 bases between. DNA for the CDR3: TGTGCCAGCAGGGGGGGCGGACCTGAAGCTTTCTTT. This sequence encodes CASRGGGPEAFF.

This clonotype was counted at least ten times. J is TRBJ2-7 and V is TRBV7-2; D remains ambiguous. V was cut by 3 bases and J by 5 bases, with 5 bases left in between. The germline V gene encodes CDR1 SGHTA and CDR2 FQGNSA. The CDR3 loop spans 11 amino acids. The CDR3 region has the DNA TGTGCCAGCAGCTTTTCCCACGAGCAGTACTTC. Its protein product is CASSFSHEQYF.

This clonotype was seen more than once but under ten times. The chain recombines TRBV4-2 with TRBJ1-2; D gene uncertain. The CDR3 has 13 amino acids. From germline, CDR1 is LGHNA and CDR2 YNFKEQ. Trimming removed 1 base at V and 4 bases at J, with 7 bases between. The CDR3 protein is CASSQGEAYGYTF. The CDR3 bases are TGTGCCAGCAGCCAAGGAGAGGCCTATGGCTACACCTTC.

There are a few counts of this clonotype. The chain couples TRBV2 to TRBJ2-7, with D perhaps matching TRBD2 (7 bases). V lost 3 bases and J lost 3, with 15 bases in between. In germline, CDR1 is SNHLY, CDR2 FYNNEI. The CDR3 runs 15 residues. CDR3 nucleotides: TGTGCCAGCAGTGATCGGGGGGCCATACTCTACGAGCAGTACTTC. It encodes CASSDRGAILYEQYF.

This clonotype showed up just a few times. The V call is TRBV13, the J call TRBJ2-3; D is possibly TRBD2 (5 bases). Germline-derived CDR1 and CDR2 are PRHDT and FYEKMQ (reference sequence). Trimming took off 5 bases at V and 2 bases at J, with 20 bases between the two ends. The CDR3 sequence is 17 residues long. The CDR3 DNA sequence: TGTGCCAGCAGCCCTCATGGTGGGAGCAGCGACACAGATACGCAGTATTTT. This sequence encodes CASSPHGGSSDTDTQYF.

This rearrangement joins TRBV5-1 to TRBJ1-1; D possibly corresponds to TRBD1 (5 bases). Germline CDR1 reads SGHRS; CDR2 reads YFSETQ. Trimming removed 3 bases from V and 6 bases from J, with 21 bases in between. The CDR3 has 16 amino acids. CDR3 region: CASSSGLSLLFPEAFF. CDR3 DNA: TGCGCCAGCAGCTCGGGGCTATCTTTGCTTTTTCCTGAAGCTTTCTTT.

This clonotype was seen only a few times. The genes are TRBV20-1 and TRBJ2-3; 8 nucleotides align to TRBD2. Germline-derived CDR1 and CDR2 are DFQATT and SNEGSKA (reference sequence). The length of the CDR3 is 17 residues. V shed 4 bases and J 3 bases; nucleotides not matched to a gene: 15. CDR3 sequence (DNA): TGCAGTGCTAAGGTGCGGGGGGCCAGGCTTCTTACAGATACGCAGTATTTT. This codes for CSAKVRGARLLTDTQYF.

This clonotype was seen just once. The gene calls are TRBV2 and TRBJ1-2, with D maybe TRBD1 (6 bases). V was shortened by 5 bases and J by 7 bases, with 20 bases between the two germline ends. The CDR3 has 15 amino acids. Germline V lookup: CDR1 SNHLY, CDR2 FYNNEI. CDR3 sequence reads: CASSKQQGLLGGYTF. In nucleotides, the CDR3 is TGTGCCAGCAGTAAACAACAGGGTCTATTGGGTGGCTACACCTTC.